This entry describes one T cell receptor beta chain. Its antigen remains undetermined. One end of the junction varies from germline; a read error may be responsible. Its CDR3 holds 14 amino acids, cysteine through phenylalanine. This entry keeps only the CDR3 DNA: 42 bases, framed from base 1. The germline V gene yields ENHRY for CDR1 and SYGVKD for CDR2. The record originates from a study of CD8+CD57+ T cells in acquired aplastic anemia (dated by TCRdb to about 2018). As for the study more broadly: Extracted DNA from sorted CD4+ and CD8+ cells averaged about 3.4 ug, ranging from about 0.2 to 30 ug. Mean read counts for healthy donor samples were 8.5 million to 10.8 million for CD4+ cells and 11.0 million for CD8+ cells. Here is what the overall study found, with its caveats: Patients and healthy controls showed no significant difference in CD8+ Simpson's diversity (P=0.060). Twenty-nine CD8+ CDR3 sequences were found in both patients and controls but appeared to be highly expressed in patients and within the immunodominant clones of the patients.

TCR repertoires of sorted CD4+ and CD8+ blood T cells from severe aplastic anemia patients and healthy subjects were deep-sequenced in the study. Ficoll-Paque density gradient centrifugation was used to isolate peripheral blood mononuclear cells. CD4+ and CD8+ T cells were sorted by FACS or magnetic beads before DNA extraction. TCR beta VDJ combination and CDR3 sequence profiling used genomic DNA as the template. An Illumina HiSeq 2000 was the platform used for TCR repertoire sequencing. The original pipeline was this. TRBV/TRBJ rearrangement plots, CDR3 size and DJ length profiles, and Simpson's diversity index were used to evaluate the repertoires. The most abundant DNA sequence in the deep sequencing data was taken as the immunodominant clone. CDR3 amino acid sequences were screened for sharing across subjects and were compared with published repertoires and the VDJdb database. The public reads were run again by TCRdb, first through fastp at Q25 and then through MiXCR, and only productive beta chains were kept. CDR3 protein duplicates are merged, each entry listing the most common genes and DNA. V and J calls and clone size were set by TCRdb, not the authors. This sample holds 95,000 to 120,000 distinct CDR3 sequences; under 60% were observed only once. 30% to 35% of the sample is taken by the ten largest.

The sequence derives from a human donor in good health, serving as a control. Sample: sorted CD4+, CD8+, or CD8+CD57+ T cells (not recorded which) from PBMCs. Recombination joined TRBV10-3 with TRBJ2-5; the D gene cannot be resolved beyond TRBD1 or TRBD2, each matching 5 bases. The CDR3 in this case is CASSDSRGTETQYF. DNA sequence: TGTGCCAGCAGTGACTCGAGGGGTACAGAGACCCAGTACTTC.